The present T cell receptor beta chain was sequenced within a study of molecular identifiers for immune sequencing clone quantification. Turning to the study itself: Naive CD8 cell RNA, from 20,000 or 100,000 cells, was split five ways in replicates, with four sequenced. Findings and limits, study-wide: Naive cells had under 1% of molecules in clones above 20 RNA copies, effectors over 97%.

After removal of 3 bases from V and 2 bases from J, the junction contained 2 bases not matched to a gene. Looked up from germline, CDR1 is MNHEY and CDR2 is SVGEGT. This CDR3 has 15 residues. Naive CD8 libraries came from about 19,000 to 1,100,000 sorted cells with 10%, 30% or 50% RNA. Libraries of bulk TCR were made by previously described methods (with listed TCR primers). TCRdb called the PCR reads again in MiXCR, with one record for every CDR3 protein. Among a few hundred thousand distinct CDR3 sequences listed, roughly a quarter were seen once. Regarding this clonotype: Its specificity is not known.

The chain joins TRBV6-2 or TRBV6-3 to TRBJ2-1; 9 bases map to TRBD1. This sequence originates from a human donor in good health. Some libraries in this study had Jurkat cell RNA spiked in. Sequencing was performed on naive CD8+ T cells from blood, with Jurkat cell RNA spiked in. Subset given: FACS-sorted CD8+CD4-CCR7+CD45RA+ naive T cells. This CDR3 is CASSYHRGPYNEQFF. CDR3 nucleotide sequence: TGTGCCAGCAGTTATCACAGGGGGCCCTACAATGAGCAGTTCTTC.